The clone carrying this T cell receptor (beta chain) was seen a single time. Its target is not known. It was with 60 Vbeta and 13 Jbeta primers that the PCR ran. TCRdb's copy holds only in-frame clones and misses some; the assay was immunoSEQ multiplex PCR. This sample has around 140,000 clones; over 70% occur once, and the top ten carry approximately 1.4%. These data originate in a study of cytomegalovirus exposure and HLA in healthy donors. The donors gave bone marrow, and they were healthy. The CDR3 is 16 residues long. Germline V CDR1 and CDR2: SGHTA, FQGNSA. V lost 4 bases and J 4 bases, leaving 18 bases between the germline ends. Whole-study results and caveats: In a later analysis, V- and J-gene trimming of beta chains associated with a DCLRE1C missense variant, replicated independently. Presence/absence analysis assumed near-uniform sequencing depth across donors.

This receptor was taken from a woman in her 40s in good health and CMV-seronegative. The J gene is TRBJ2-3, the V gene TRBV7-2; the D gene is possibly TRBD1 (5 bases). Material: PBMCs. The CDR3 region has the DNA TGTGCCAGCAGCTCCCGGAGTGGTGGGGCTTCAGATACGCAGTATTTT. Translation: CASSSRSGGASDTQYF.